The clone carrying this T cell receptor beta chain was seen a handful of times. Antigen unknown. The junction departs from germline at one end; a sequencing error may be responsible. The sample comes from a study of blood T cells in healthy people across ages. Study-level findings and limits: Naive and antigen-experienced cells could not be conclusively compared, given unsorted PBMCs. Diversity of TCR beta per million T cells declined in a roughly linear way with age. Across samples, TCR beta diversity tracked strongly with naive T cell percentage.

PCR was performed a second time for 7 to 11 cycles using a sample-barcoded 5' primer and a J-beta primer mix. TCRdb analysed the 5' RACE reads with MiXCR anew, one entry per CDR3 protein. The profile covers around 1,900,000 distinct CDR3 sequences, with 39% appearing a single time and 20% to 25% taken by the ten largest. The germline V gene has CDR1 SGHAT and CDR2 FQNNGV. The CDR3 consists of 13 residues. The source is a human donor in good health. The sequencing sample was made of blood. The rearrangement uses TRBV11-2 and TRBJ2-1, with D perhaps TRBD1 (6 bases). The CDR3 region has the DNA TGTGCCAGCAACTTAGACAGGTTGTATGAGCAGTTCTTC. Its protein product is CASNLDRLYEQFF.